A single sample gave rise to the 21 T cell receptor beta chains below, sequenced in a study of CD8 T cells in Susac syndrome. Reverse transcription of about 0.45 to 1 ug RNA was performed with random hexamers. TCRdb analysed the immunoSEQ multiplex PCR reads with MiXCR anew, one entry per CDR3 protein. The sample contains under 150,000 distinct CDR3 sequences, over 85% of which appear only once. What was sequenced was CD8+ T cells from PBMCs. The receptor source for this set is a human donor in good health.

V is TRBV20-1 and J is TRBJ2-3; maybe TRBD1 (6 bases). Trimming shortened V by 4 bases and J by 1 base, and 9 bases separated the two germline ends. Germline V gene data show CDR1 as DFQATT and CDR2 as SNEGSKA (reference sequence). This CDR3 is built from 13 residues. The CDR3 here is CSANRQGTDTQYF. The CDR3 region has the DNA TGCAGTGCTAACCGACAGGGCACAGATACGCAGTATTTT.

CDR3 protein: CASSLGQGHYGYTF. The CDR3 DNA reads as TGTGCCAGCAGCTTGGGACAGGGGCACTATGGCTACACCTTC. The chain joins TRBV7-2 to TRBJ1-2, with 10 bases lining up with TRBD1. Unmatched junction bases numbered 1, after V lost 3 bases and J lost 3 bases. Germline loops: CDR1 SGHTA, CDR2 FQGNSA. This CDR3 has 14 residues.

The chain links TRBV7-6 to TRBJ2-7; 12 bases match TRBD2. J gave up 6 bases and V 6 bases, and 6 bases lay outside the gene matches. The CDR3 contains 14 residues. Germline lookup yields CDR1 SGHVS and CDR2 FNYEAQ. CDR3 region: CASSETSGSGEQYF. The CDR3 DNA reads TGTGCCAGCAGTGAGACTAGCGGGAGTGGCGAGCAGTACTTC.

The V and J genes are TRBV20-1 and TRBJ2-7, with 10 bases aligning to TRBD1. CDR1 and CDR2 from the germline V gene are DFQATT and SNEGSKA (reference sequence). With V trimmed by 5 bases and J by 3 bases, 7 bases remained unmatched. The CDR3 totals 14 residues. The CDR3 DNA reads as TGCAGTGCTTCGCCATGGACAGGGGGCTACGAGCAGTACTTC. Its translation is CSASPWTGGYEQYF.

J is TRBJ2-7 and V is TRBV9; D is ambiguous. This CDR3 region has 12 residues. The germline V gene encodes CDR1 SGDLS and CDR2 YYNGEE. Trimming pared 5 bases from V and 0 bases from J, leaving 6 bases between. In DNA form, the CDR3 reads TGTGCCAGCAGTGGCACCTCCTACGAGCAGTACTTC. The encoded protein is CASSGTSYEQYF. The variable domain in full, with the rest retrieved from reference TRBV9 and TRBJ2-7, is DSGVTQTPKHLITATGQRVTLRCSPRSGDLSVYWYQQSLDQGLQFLIQYYNGEERAKGNILERFSAQQFPDLHSELNLSSLELGDSALYFCASSGTSYEQYFGPGTRLTVT.

The J gene is TRBJ2-7, the V gene TRBV29-1; TRBD1 agrees at 7 bases. Germline V gene sequence: CDR1 SQVTM, CDR2 ANQGSEA. V trimming: 7 bases; J trimming: 2 bases; junction bases outside the gene matches: 5. This CDR3 spans 12 amino acids. The DNA for the CDR3 is TGCAGCGCCCAGGGACAGCCCTACGAGCAGTACTTC. Protein product: CSAQGQPYEQYF.

The CDR3 loop is CSARPGLAGEWSYEQYF. In nucleotides, the CDR3 is TGCAGTGCTAGGCCGGGACTAGCGGGAGAGTGGTCCTACGAGCAGTACTTC. This rearrangement joins TRBV20-1 to TRBJ2-7; 14 bases agree with TRBD2. V shed 3 bases and J 1 base; nucleotides not matched to a gene: 8. The CDR3 spans 17 residues. Germline CDR1 is DFQATT and CDR2 is SNEGSKA (reference sequence).

The chain carries TRBV9 and TRBJ2-2; D not resolved. The CDR3 loop spans 14 amino acids. V was clipped by 0 bases and J by 7 bases, with 10 bases between them. The V gene's germline CDR1 is SGDLS and CDR2 YYNGEE. Written as DNA, the CDR3 is TGTGCCAGCAGCGTAGATGGCGCTAGCGGGGAGCTGTTTTTT. Translated: CASSVDGASGELFF.

This chain uses TRBV24-1 with TRBJ2-5, with D hard to call. The CDR3 length is 11 residues. Germline V gene lookup returns CDR1 KGHDR and CDR2 SFDVKD. The V gene lost 2 bases and the J gene lost 7 bases, with 4 bases spanning the gap. The CDR3 bases are TGTGCCACCAGTGATTCGGTGACCCAGTACTTC. Translation gives CATSDSVTQYF.

The genes are TRBV28 and TRBJ1-2, with 8 bases aligning to TRBD1. The CDR3 has 14 amino acids. Germline V gene data show CDR1 as MDHEN and CDR2 as SYDVKM. V lost 6 bases to trimming and J lost 3 bases; unmatched junction nucleotides: 6. The CDR3 loop reads CASSPGQGYYGYTF. Here the CDR3 DNA reads TGTGCCAGCAGCCCCGGACAGGGTTACTATGGCTACACCTTC.

V usage is TRBV29-1 and J usage is TRBJ1-1; perhaps TRBD1 as D (6 bases). Germline-derived CDR1 and CDR2 are SQVTM and ANQGSEA. V was shortened by 6 bases and J by 0 bases, with 11 bases between the two germline ends. This CDR3 has 13 residues. The CDR3 sequence is CSVKDRMNTEAFF. The DNA of the CDR3 is TGCAGCGTCAAGGACAGAATGAACACTGAAGCTTTCTTT.

J is TRBJ2-7 and V is TRBV27, with 9 positions matching TRBD2. Looked up from germline, CDR1 is MNHEY and CDR2 is SMNVEV (reference sequence). Trimming at V came to 5 bases and at J to 2 bases, leaving 4 bases not matched to a gene. This CDR3 contains 14 residues. The CDR3 coding sequence is TGTGCCAGCAGTCCTCTAGCGGGACCCTACGAGCAGTACTTC. Translation: CASSPLAGPYEQYF.

This clonotype was found once. The chain links TRBV29-1 to TRBJ2-3, with unresolved D. Between the trimmed V and J ends, which lost 5 bases and 5 bases, there was a span of 5 bases. This CDR3 spans 10 amino acids. The germline V gene has CDR1 SQVTM and CDR2 ANQGSEA. For the CDR3, the DNA is TGCAGCGTTCCGATAGATACGCAGTATTTT. This translates into CSVPIDTQYF.

The chain has TRBV3-1 and TRBJ2-7; 9 nucleotides match TRBD1. Germline trimming cut 4 bases from V and 3 bases from J; bases unmatched to any gene: 4. The CDR3 length is 14 residues. Germline V gives CDR1 LGHDT, CDR2 YNNKEL (reference sequence). CDR3 in DNA: TGTGCCAGCAGCCCCGGGACAGGGCGCTACGAGCAGTACTTC. Amino acids: CASSPGTGRYEQYF.

The CDR3 DNA reads as TGTGCCACCAGGGGACAGGGGTACAATGAGCAGTTCTTC. Its translation is CATRGQGYNEQFF. The chain links TRBV15 to TRBJ2-1; 10 nucleotides align to TRBD1. V shed 6 bases, J shed 4 bases, and the junction held 0 bases outside the gene matches. This CDR3 spans 13 amino acids. Germline CDR1 reads LNHNV; CDR2 reads YYDKDF (reference sequence).

The chain combines TRBV6-2 or TRBV6-3 with TRBJ2-7; 8 nucleotides agree with TRBD2. V lost 2 bases to trimming and J lost 4 bases; unmatched junction nucleotides: 7. This CDR3 region has 15 residues. The germline V gene has CDR1 MNHEY and CDR2 SVGEGT. Written as DNA, the CDR3 is TGTGCCAGCAGTTACGCGAGCGGGAGTTTGTACGAGCAGTACTTC. Its protein is CASSYASGSLYEQYF.

The gene calls are TRBV4-2 and TRBJ2-7, with D unclear. This CDR3 has 12 residues. The V end was cut by 2 bases, the J end by 0 bases, with 2 bases between. The germline V gene has CDR1 LGHNA and CDR2 YNFKEQ. CDR3: CASSQNSYEQYF. DNA of the CDR3: TGTGCCAGCAGCCAAAACTCCTACGAGCAGTACTTC.

The chain recombines TRBV4-3 with TRBJ2-2; the D call may be TRBD1 or TRBD2 (5 bases each). V gave up 8 bases and J gave up 3 bases, with 7 bases separating them. The CDR3 loop spans 12 amino acids. CDR1 is LGHNA, CDR2 YSLEER, per germline. The CDR3 here is CASQGDTGELFF. As DNA, the CDR3 is TGCGCCAGCCAGGGAGACACCGGGGAGCTGTTTTTT.

The chain uses TRBV7-9 and TRBJ1-2; 7 bases are shared with TRBD1. Germline V lookup: CDR1 SEHNR, CDR2 FQNEAQ (reference sequence). J was trimmed by 8 bases and V by 5 bases; bases with no gene match: 5. This CDR3 comprises 12 residues. CDR3 amino acids: CASSPTGVGYTF. In nucleotides, the CDR3 is TGTGCCAGCAGCCCAACAGGGGTAGGCTACACCTTC.

The chain has TRBV5-4 and TRBJ1-2; D gene unclear. The ends were cut back, 6 bases at V and 3 bases at J, with 12 bases in the middle. The germline V gene has CDR1 SGHNT and CDR2 YYREEE (reference sequence). The CDR3 extends over 13 amino acids. The DNA for the CDR3 is TGTGCCAGCACCTCCGGAGGGTACTATGGCTACACCTTC. It encodes CASTSGGYYGYTF.

V is TRBV28 and J is TRBJ2-7, with 9 bases lining up with TRBD1. Per the germline V gene, CDR1 is MDHEN and CDR2 is SYDVKM. The trim removed 4 bases at V and 6 bases at J, leaving 13 bases unmatched. The CDR3 is 16 amino acids. CDR3 sequence reads: CASSSRSGTGSFEQYF. Here the CDR3 DNA reads TGTGCCAGCAGTTCGCGGTCCGGGACAGGGAGTTTCGAGCAGTACTTC. Complete variable domain (other parts from reference TRBV28 and TRBJ2-7): DVKVTQSSRYLVKRTGEKVFLECVQDMDHENMFWYRQDPGLGLRLIYFSYDVKMKEKGDIPEGYSVSREKKERFSLILESASTNQTSMYLCASSSRSGTGSFEQYFGPGTRLTVT.